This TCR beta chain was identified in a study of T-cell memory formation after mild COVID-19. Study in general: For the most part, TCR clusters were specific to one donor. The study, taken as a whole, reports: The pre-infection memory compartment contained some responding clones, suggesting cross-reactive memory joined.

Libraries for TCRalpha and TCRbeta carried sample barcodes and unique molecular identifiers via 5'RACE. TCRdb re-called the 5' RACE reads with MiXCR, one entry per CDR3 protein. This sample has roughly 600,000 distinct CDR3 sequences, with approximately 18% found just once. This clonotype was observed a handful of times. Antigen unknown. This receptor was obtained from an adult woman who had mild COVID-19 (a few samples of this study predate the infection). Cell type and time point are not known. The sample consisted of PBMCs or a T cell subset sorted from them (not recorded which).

The CDR3 sequence is CSVEEAQGANNEQFF. For the CDR3, the DNA is TGCAGCGTTGAAGAGGCTCAGGGGGCAAACAATGAGCAGTTCTTC. V gene TRBV29-1 combines with J gene TRBJ2-1, with 8 nucleotides matching TRBD1. The germline V gene has CDR1 SQVTM and CDR2 ANQGSEA. The CDR3 runs to 15 residues. The ends lost 0 bases at V and 5 bases at J; junction bases unmatched: 6.